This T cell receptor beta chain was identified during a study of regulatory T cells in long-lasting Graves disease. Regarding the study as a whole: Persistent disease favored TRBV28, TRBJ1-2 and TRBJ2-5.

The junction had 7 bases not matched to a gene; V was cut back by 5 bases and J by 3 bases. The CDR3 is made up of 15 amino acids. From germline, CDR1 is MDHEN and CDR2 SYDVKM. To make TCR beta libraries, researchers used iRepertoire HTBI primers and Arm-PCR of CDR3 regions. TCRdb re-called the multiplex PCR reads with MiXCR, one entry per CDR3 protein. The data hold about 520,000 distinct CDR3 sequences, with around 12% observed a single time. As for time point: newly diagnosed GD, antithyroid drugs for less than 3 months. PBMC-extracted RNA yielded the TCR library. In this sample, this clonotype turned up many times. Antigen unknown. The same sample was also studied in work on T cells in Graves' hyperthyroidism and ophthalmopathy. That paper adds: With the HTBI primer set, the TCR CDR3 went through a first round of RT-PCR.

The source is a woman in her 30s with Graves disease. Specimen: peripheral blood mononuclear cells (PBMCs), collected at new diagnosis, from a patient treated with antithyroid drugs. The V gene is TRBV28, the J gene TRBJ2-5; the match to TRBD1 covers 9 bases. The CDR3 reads CASSLAGTGKETQYF. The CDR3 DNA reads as TGTGCCAGCAGTCTGGCCGGGACAGGGAAAGAGACCCAGTACTTC.